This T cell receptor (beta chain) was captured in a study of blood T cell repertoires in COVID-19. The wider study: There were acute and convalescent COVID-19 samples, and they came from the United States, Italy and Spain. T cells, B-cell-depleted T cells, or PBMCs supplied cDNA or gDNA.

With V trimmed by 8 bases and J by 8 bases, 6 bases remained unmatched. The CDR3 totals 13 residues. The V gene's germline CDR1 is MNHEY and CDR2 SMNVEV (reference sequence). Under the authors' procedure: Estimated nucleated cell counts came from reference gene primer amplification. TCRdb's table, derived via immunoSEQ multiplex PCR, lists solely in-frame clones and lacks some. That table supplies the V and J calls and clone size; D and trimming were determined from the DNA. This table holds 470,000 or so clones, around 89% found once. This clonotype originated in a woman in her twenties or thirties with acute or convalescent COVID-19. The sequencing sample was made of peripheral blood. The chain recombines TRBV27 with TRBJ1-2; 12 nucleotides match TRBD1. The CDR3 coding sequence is TGTGCCAGCCGAGGGACAGGGGGCAGGGGCTACACCTTC. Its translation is CASRGTGGRGYTF.